Sequencing of this TCR beta chain was carried out in a study of blood T cells in healthy people across ages. For the second PCR, which ran for about 7 to 12 cycles, a sample-barcoded 5' primer and a J-beta primer mix were used. A template-switch adaptor that had 12 random nucleotides put a tag on each cDNA molecule. Each single sample gave us at least 3 million CDR3-containing paired-end reads. One entry per CDR3 protein results from TCRdb running MiXCR on the 5' RACE reads. Of hundreds of thousands of distinct CDR3 sequences listed, 40% to 50% are singletons. General study points: A strong correlation was seen between TCR beta diversity and naive T cell percentage. Diversity was higher, and naive CD4+ cells more numerous, in long-lived donors than in aged donors.

Germline assignment: CDR1 SGHTA and CDR2 FQGTGA. The CDR3 runs to 14 residues. V lost 5 bases, J lost 5 bases, and 5 bases stayed unmatched. Note on this clonotype: Its antigen is undetermined.

The rearrangement joins TRBV7-3 to TRBJ2-7, with 11 positions matching TRBD2. The receptor was derived from a man older than 75 in good health. Source material: blood. The CDR3 DNA is TGTGCCAGCAGCCTGGGGACTAGCGGTAACGAGCAGTACTTC. Encoded protein: CASSLGTSGNEQYF.